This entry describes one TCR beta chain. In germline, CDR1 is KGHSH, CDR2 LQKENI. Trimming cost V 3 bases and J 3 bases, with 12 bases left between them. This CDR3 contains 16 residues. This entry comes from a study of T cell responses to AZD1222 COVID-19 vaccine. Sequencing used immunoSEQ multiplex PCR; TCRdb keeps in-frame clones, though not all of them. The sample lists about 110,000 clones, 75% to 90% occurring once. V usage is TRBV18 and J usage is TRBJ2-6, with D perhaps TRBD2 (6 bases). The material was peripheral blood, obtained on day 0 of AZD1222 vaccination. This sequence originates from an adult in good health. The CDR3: CASSPPGDGGANVLTF. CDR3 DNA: TGTGCCAGCTCACCCCCGGGGGACGGTGGGGCCAACGTCCTGACTTTC.